Below, 27 T cell receptor beta chains from the same sample are listed, as sequenced in a study of sequential checkpoint blockade in melanoma. As to treatment: randomized to nivolumab then ipilimumab (arm A) or the reverse (arm B). The repertoire was sequenced with immunoSEQ multiplex PCR; TCRdb's copy has only in-frame clones and lacks some. The sample has about 2,300 clones, roughly 22% seen once. The sample here was tumor tissue (inferred from file names), taken from a patient given nivolumab and ipilimumab in sequence. These receptors were collected from a human donor with melanoma.

This clone is medium-sized in the sample. The J gene is TRBJ2-1, the V gene TRBV6-8, with D possibly being TRBD2 (6 bases). The V end was cut by 0 bases, the J end by 4 bases, with 13 bases between. The CDR3 has 16 residues. Germline assignment: CDR1 MNHGY and CDR2 SAAAGT. CDR3 nucleotide sequence: TGTGCCAGCAGTTACTCGGGGGAGGTGGGTTACAATGAGCAGTTCTTC. Its translation is CASSYSGEVGYNEQFF.

This clone is medium-sized by share. The chain recombines TRBV11-3 with TRBJ1-1; no definite D call. V was trimmed by 5 bases and J by 0 bases, leaving 13 bases between them. This CDR3 has 15 amino acids. CDR1 is SGHNT and CDR2 is YENEEA in the germline V gene. For the CDR3, the DNA is TGTGCCAGCAGCGCCCGGAGCAGGATGAACACTGAAGCTTTCTTT. Encoded protein: CASSARSRMNTEAFF.

The rearrangement links TRBV19 to TRBJ2-5, with a tentative D call TRBD2 (5 bases). The V end lost 3 bases, the J end lost 4 bases, and 6 bases lay between the germline ends. This CDR3 has 12 residues. Germline-derived CDR1 and CDR2 are LNHDA and SQIVND (reference sequence). CDR3 in DNA: TGTGCCAGTAGTATCGCGGGAGAGACCCAGTACTTC. It is translated as CASSIAGETQYF.

The sample holds a few counts of this clone. The V gene is TRBV28, the J gene TRBJ2-1; 11 bases match TRBD2. The J segment lost 8 bases and the V segment lost 5 bases, leaving 11 bases of the junction unmatched. The CDR3 loop spans 16 amino acids. The germline CDR1 and CDR2 sequences are MDHEN and SYDVKM. CDR3 amino acids: CASSVTSGSSIHEQFF. Written as DNA, the CDR3 is TGTGCCAGCAGTGTTACTAGCGGGAGTAGTATCCATGAGCAGTTCTTC.

This clone is medium-sized within its sample. Other DNA sequences in this specimen translate into the identical CDR3. The genes are TRBV11-3 and TRBJ1-2, with a weak D call TRBD1 (5 bases). The CDR3 consists of 14 residues. The germline V gene encodes CDR1 SGHNT and CDR2 YENEEA. Trimming pared 1 base from V and 4 bases from J, leaving 10 bases between. The CDR3, as DNA: TGTGCCAGCAGCTTAGGGGGCGCTGGCTATGGCTACACCTTC. Translated: CASSLGGAGYGYTF.

The table lists this clone with a few counts. J is TRBJ1-3 and V is TRBV28; D not resolved. CDR3 length: 14 amino acids. V lost 4 bases and J lost 0, with 7 bases in between. The germline CDR1 and CDR2 sequences are MDHEN and SYDVKM. CDR3 nucleotides: TGTGCCAGCAGTTCCCCGTACTCTGGAAACACCATATATTTT. Encoded protein: CASSSPYSGNTIYF. The full variable domain, its missing parts supplied by reference TRBV28 and TRBJ1-3, is DVKVTQSSRYLVKRTGEKVFLECVQDMDHENMFWYRQDPGLGLRLIYFSYDVKMKEKGDIPEGYSVSREKKERFSLILESASTNQTSMYLCASSSPYSGNTIYFGEGSWLTVV.

Judged by abundance, this clone is medium-sized. The rearrangement joins TRBV11-3 to TRBJ2-7; the match to TRBD2 covers 9 bases. This CDR3 comprises 15 residues. In germline, CDR1 is SGHNT, CDR2 YENEEA. With 3 bases clipped from V and 2 bases from J, the junction kept 5 bases outside the gene matches. CDR3 coding DNA: TGTGCCAGCAGCTTTGCGCGGGGGGGGGCCTACGAGCAGTACTTC. It is translated as CASSFARGGAYEQYF.

The V call is TRBV6-8, the J call TRBJ2-1; 9 bases line up with TRBD2. Germline V lookup: CDR1 MNHGY, CDR2 SAAAGT. This CDR3 has 15 amino acids. J lost 6 bases, V lost 8 bases, and 11 bases had no gene match. CDR3 in amino acids: CASVVGGGASNEQFF. The CDR3 nucleotides are TGTGCCAGCGTCGTGGGCGGGGGGGCGTCCAATGAGCAGTTCTTC.

This clone was counted between two and nine times. The J gene is TRBJ2-1, the V gene TRBV29-1, with D uncertain. Trimming took off 2 bases at V and 0 bases at J, with 5 bases between the two ends. This CDR3 spans 13 amino acids. Germline assignment: CDR1 SQVTM and CDR2 ANQGSEA. This chain's CDR3 is CSVESLSYNEQFF. In DNA form, the CDR3 reads TGCAGCGTTGAAAGCCTCTCCTACAATGAGCAGTTCTTC.

The chain is built from TRBV19 and TRBJ2-7; 9 nucleotides agree with TRBD1. Germline values: CDR1 LNHDA, CDR2 SQIVND (reference sequence). Unmatched junction bases numbered 7, after V lost 5 bases and J lost 2 bases. The CDR3 is 15 residues long. The CDR3 sequence: CASSGGQGSPYEQYF. The CDR3 DNA is TGTGCCAGTAGTGGCGGACAGGGGTCCCCCTACGAGCAGTACTTC.

V gene TRBV9 combines with J gene TRBJ2-1; 7 bases align to TRBD2. The CDR3 extends over 12 amino acids. The V segment lost 5 bases and the J segment 12 bases; nucleotides outside the gene matches: 8. Germline V gene sequence: CDR1 SGDLS, CDR2 YYNGEE. CDR3 DNA sequence: TGTGCCAGCAGTGAAGCGGGGTGGGGGCAGTTCTTC. This translates into CASSEAGWGQFF.

The chain uses TRBV19 and TRBJ1-1; possible D gene TRBD1, 5 bases. The CDR3 totals 17 residues. Germline CDR1 is LNHDA and CDR2 is SQIVND (reference sequence). V lost 5 bases, J lost 1 base, and 20 bases lay in between. The CDR3 bases are TGTGCCAGTAGTCGCCCAGGGTTCGAGTTCACGAACACTGAAGCTTTCTTT. Encoded protein: CASSRPGFEFTNTEAFF.

This clone has a handful of counts. The rearrangement joins TRBV6-8 to TRBJ1-5; perhaps TRBD1 as D (6 bases). The V gene lost 7 bases and the J gene lost 2 bases, with 12 bases spanning the gap. Germline CDR1 reads MNHGY; CDR2 reads SAAAGT. The CDR3 is made up of 14 amino acids. CDR3 in amino acids: CASNSRGGNQPQHF. CDR3 bases: TGTGCCAGCAACTCGAGGGGGGGCAATCAGCCCCAGCATTTT.

This clone was counted ten times or more. This chain connects TRBV9 to TRBJ2-5, with D uncertain. CDR1 is SGDLS, CDR2 YYNGEE, per germline. The length of the CDR3 is 15 residues. V dropped 6 bases and J dropped 4 bases, with 19 bases sitting between them. The CDR3 sequence: CASTATRLPGETQYF. The CDR3 nucleotides read TGTGCCAGCACCGCTACCCGACTGCCCGGAGAGACCCAGTACTTC.

The rearrangement links TRBV28 to TRBJ1-2, with TRBD1 matching over 12 bases. Germline V CDR1 and CDR2: MDHEN, SYDVKM. The V segment lost 3 bases and the J segment 4 bases; nucleotides outside the gene matches: 6. The CDR3 consists of 16 residues. CDR3 amino acids: CASSLGGTGGVYGYTF. DNA of the CDR3: TGTGCCAGCAGTTTGGGGGGGACAGGGGGCGTCTATGGCTACACCTTC.

This clone has only one observation. The gene calls are TRBV19 and TRBJ2-1, with 11 bases aligning to TRBD2. The V and J ends lost 4 bases and 6 bases, in that order; junction bases with no gene match: 8. This CDR3 is 16 amino acids long. Germline assignment: CDR1 LNHDA and CDR2 SQIVND (reference sequence). CDR3 sequence: CASSKASGRPRNEQFF. CDR3 in DNA: TGTGCCAGTAGTAAGGCTAGCGGGAGGCCTCGCAATGAGCAGTTCTTC.

The rearrangement uses TRBV6-8 and TRBJ2-2; 7 positions agree with TRBD1. In germline, CDR1 is MNHGY, CDR2 SAAAGT. The length of the CDR3 is 15 residues. The V and J ends lost 8 bases and 5 bases, in that order; junction bases with no gene match: 11. The CDR3 nucleotides are TGTGCCAGCGCCGTCGGGACAGTAGAGACCGGGGAGCTGTTTTTT. Translation: CASAVGTVETGELFF.

The J gene is TRBJ2-7, the V gene TRBV29-1; 9 bases agree with TRBD1. With 4 bases clipped from V and 6 bases from J, the junction kept 7 bases outside the gene matches. Germline CDR1 reads SQVTM; CDR2 reads ANQGSEA. This CDR3 is 13 amino acids long. CDR3 bases: TGCAGCGTTGGCCGGGACAGGGATTTCGAGCAGTACTTC. Translation: CSVGRDRDFEQYF.

The rearrangement uses TRBV19 and TRBJ1-1; no clear D gene. From germline, CDR1 is LNHDA and CDR2 SQIVND (reference sequence). The CDR3 is 13 residues long. Trimming left V 3 bases short and J 1 base short, with 6 bases between. CDR3 DNA sequence: TGTGCCAGTAGTATCGAAACGAACACTGAAGCTTTCTTT. Translation: CASSIETNTEAFF. The entire variable domain, with the rest obtained from reference TRBV19 and TRBJ1-1, is as follows: DGGITQSPKYLFRKEGQNVTLSCEQNLNHDAMYWYRQDPGQGLRLIYYSQIVNDFQKGDIAEGYSVSREKKESFPLTVTSAQKNPTAFYLCASSIETNTEAFFGQGTRLTVV.

Ten or more counts support this clone. In the same sample, other DNA sequences code for this CDR3. V is TRBV11-3 and J is TRBJ2-1, with TRBD2 matching over 11 bases. From germline, CDR1 is SGHNT and CDR2 YENEEA. Losses at the gene ends were 5 bases for V and 5 bases for J; bases not matched to a gene: 5. This CDR3 region has 15 residues. The CDR3 reads CASSLSGRADNEQFF. The CDR3 nucleotides are TGTGCCAGCAGCCTTAGCGGGAGGGCCGACAATGAGCAGTTCTTC.

By share of the sample, this clone is large. The chain carries TRBV6-8 and TRBJ1-3; D may be TRBD1 (5 bases). CDR1 and CDR2 (germline): MNHGY, SAAAGT. V was trimmed by 5 bases and J by 0 bases, leaving 11 bases between them. The CDR3 has 15 residues. The CDR3 loop reads CASSARGSSGNTIYF. CDR3 sequence (DNA): TGTGCCAGCAGTGCGCGGGGGAGCTCTGGAAACACCATATATTTT.

The CDR3: CASSIADSHEQYF. CDR3 DNA sequence: TGTGCCAGTAGTATCGCCGACAGCCACGAGCAGTACTTC. The chain is built from TRBV19 and TRBJ2-7, with a possible D match to TRBD1 (5 bases). Per germline, CDR1 LNHDA and CDR2 SQIVND (reference sequence). The CDR3 sequence is 13 residues long. V lost 3 bases, J lost 5 bases, and 11 bases lay in between.

CDR3 protein: CASSLALLGANTGELFF. The CDR3 DNA follows: TGCGCCAGCAGCTTGGCCCTTCTAGGGGCGAACACCGGGGAGCTGTTTTTT. The chain uses TRBV5-1 and TRBJ2-2; a possible D gene is TRBD1 (5 bases). V lost 0 bases and J lost 0, with 12 bases in between. This CDR3 spans 17 amino acids. The germline V gene has CDR1 SGHRS and CDR2 YFSETQ.

In its sample, this clone was seen a few times. The chain is built from TRBV28 and TRBJ1-4; 7 nucleotides match TRBD1. V gave up 7 bases and J gave up 4 bases; unmatched junction bases: 6. Germline CDR1 MDHEN, CDR2 SYDVKM. This CDR3 comprises 14 residues. The CDR3, as DNA: TGTGCCAGCACCACAGGGGCCCTTAATGAAAAACTGTTTTTT. This translates into CASTTGALNEKLFF. Together with reference TRBV28 and TRBJ1-4, the CDR3 gives the full variable domain: DVKVTQSSRYLVKRTGEKVFLECVQDMDHENMFWYRQDPGLGLRLIYFSYDVKMKEKGDIPEGYSVSREKKERFSLILESASTNQTSMYLCASTTGALNEKLFFGSGTQLSVL.

This clone came up a few times. The chain has TRBV28 and TRBJ2-7, with D hard to call. The germline CDR1 and CDR2 sequences are MDHEN and SYDVKM. V gave up 2 bases and J gave up 7 bases, with 9 bases separating them. The CDR3 covers 12 residues. The CDR3 DNA reads as TGTGCCAGCAGTTTAAGGGTGGGGGAGCAGTACTTC. This codes for CASSLRVGEQYF.

This clone was recorded many times. The chain uses TRBV11-3 and TRBJ1-1, with a weak D call TRBD1 (5 bases). V lost 4 bases and J lost 5, with 14 bases in between. Germline CDR1 SGHNT, CDR2 YENEEA. The CDR3 has 14 residues. The CDR3 is CASSSGRGSTEAFF. The CDR3 region has the DNA TGTGCCAGCAGCTCCGGTAGGGGTTCGACTGAAGCTTTCTTT. The variable domain in full, with the rest retrieved from reference TRBV11-3 and TRBJ1-1, is EAGVVQSPRYKIIEKKQPVAFWCNPISGHNTLYWYLQNLGQGPELLIRYENEEAVDDSQLPKDRFSAERLKGVDSTLKIQPAELGDSAVYLCASSSGRGSTEAFFGQGTRLTVV.

The rearrangement links TRBV6-7 to TRBJ2-4; D uncertain. TRBV6-7 counts as an open reading frame of uncertain function. This CDR3 region has 11 residues. The V end lost 10 bases, the J end lost 6 bases, and 10 bases lay between the germline ends. As DNA, the CDR3 is TGTGCCACCTCGGTAGGAAACATTCAGTACTTC. Protein: CATSVGNIQYF.